A single sample gave rise to the 2 T cell receptor beta chains below, sequenced in a study of T cells in Graves' hyperthyroidism and ophthalmopathy. TCR beta CDR3 regions were amplified from RNA. In the first-round RT-PCR of the TCR CDR3, the HTBI primer set was used. MiXCR, applied by TCRdb to the multiplex PCR reads, yields one record per CDR3 protein. The table has a few hundred thousand distinct CDR3 sequences, 15% to 20% seen once. Specimen: blood. All receptors derive from a woman between 18 and 29 years old with Graves' hyperthyroidism.

The chain carries TRBV7-3 and TRBJ1-2, with 10 positions matching TRBD1. V lost 2 bases, J lost 6 bases, and 3 bases stayed unmatched. CDR3 length equals 14 residues. Germline CDR1 is SGHTA and CDR2 is FQGTGA. This CDR3 reads CASSLSGTGDGYTF. In DNA, the CDR3 is TGTGCCAGCAGCTTATCCGGGACAGGGGATGGCTACACCTTC.

This clonotype has a count of ten or more. J is TRBJ1-2 and V is TRBV5-5, with TRBD1 as a possible D gene (6 bases). The CDR3 sequence is 13 residues long. The germline V and J ends were trimmed by 1 base and 8 bases, with 12 bases remaining between them. Germline V gives CDR1 SGHKS, CDR2 YYEKEE (reference sequence). CDR3 residues: CASSLISQGGYTF. The DNA of the CDR3 is TGTGCCAGCAGCTTGATCTCCCAGGGGGGCTACACCTTC.